The rows below give T cell receptor beta chains drawn from one sample of a study of regulatory T cells in long-lasting Graves disease. TCRdb processed the multiplex PCR reads anew with MiXCR; each CDR3 protein has one entry. The table has about 460,000 distinct CDR3 sequences, about 20% seen once. Sequences were derived from peripheral blood mononuclear cells (PBMCs), sampled when the disease was refractory, from a patient treated with antithyroid drugs. Every receptor here comes from a female donor with Graves disease. CDR3s include the opening cysteine and the closing phenylalanine or tryptophan. Fields, in order: clone size, V gene, J gene, D gene, CDR3 protein, CDR3 DNA. D genes are given only for firm matches. Rows may omit the clone size; those that give it use once, few, many or a size class.

.,TRBV28,TRBJ2-1,.,CASASGTTYNEQFF,TGTGCCAGCGCCTCCGGGACAACCTACAATGAGCAGTTCTTC
few,TRBV3-1,TRBJ2-7,.,CASSQDLGRTYEQYF,TGTGCCAGCAGCCAAGATCTCGGCAGAACCTACGAGCAGTACTTC
.,TRBV18,TRBJ1-5,.,CASSPEGQPQHF,TGTGCCAGCTCACCAGAGGGGCAGCCCCAGCATTTT
.,TRBV4-3,TRBJ2-7,TRBD1,CASSQATGSYEQYF,TGCGCCAGCAGCCAGGCGACAGGGTCCTACGAGCAGTACTTC
few,TRBV7-3,TRBJ2-7,.,CASSKGVAGEQYF,TGTGCCAGCAGCAAAGGGGTAGCTGGCGAGCAGTACTTC
.,TRBV15,TRBJ1-3,TRBD1,CATSRDRLLGNTIYF,TGTGCCACCAGCCGGGACAGGCTTCTTGGAAACACCATATATTTT
many,TRBV7-2,TRBJ1-2,TRBD1,CASSLWTGRSTSYGYTF,TGTGCCAGCAGCCTATGGACAGGGCGGAGCACATCCTATGGCTACACCTTC
many,TRBV11-2,TRBJ1-2,.,CASSLVPGANGYTF,TGTGCCAGCAGCTTAGTGCCCGGGGCAAATGGCTACACCTTC
many,TRBV15,TRBJ2-7,.,CATSRDQAYEQYF,TGTGCCACCAGCAGAGACCAGGCTTACGAGCAGTACTTC
many,TRBV11-1,TRBJ2-2,.,CASSRRVSGGELFF,TGTGCCAGCAGCAGAAGGGTGTCAGGCGGGGAGCTGTTTTTT
.,TRBV7-9,TRBJ2-2,.,CASSLGSITGELFF,TGTGCCAGCAGCTTAGGGTCTATCACCGGGGAGCTGTTTTTT
many,TRBV6-9,TRBJ2-7,.,CASSSMDEQYF,TGTGCCAGCAGTTCTATGGACGAGCAGTACTTC
few,TRBV7-9,TRBJ1-1,TRBD1,CASSLSGQGAIPAFF,TGTGCCAGCAGCTTAAGTGGACAGGGGGCGATTCCCGCTTTCTTT
.,TRBV11-2,TRBJ2-7,.,CASSLVGEGHEQYF,TGTGCCAGCAGCTTAGTAGGTGAAGGCCACGAGCAGTACTTC
many,TRBV20-1,TRBJ2-7,.,CSASKGISDEQYF,TGCAGTGCTAGTAAGGGAATCTCCGACGAGCAGTACTTC
once,TRBV20-1,TRBJ2-3,.,CSAEGPDTQYF,TGCAGTGCCGAAGGCCCAGATACGCAGTATTTT
many,TRBV2,TRBJ2-7,.,CASSRAGYEQYF,TGTGCCAGCAGTAGGGCGGGATACGAGCAGTACTTC
.,TRBV18,TRBJ1-2,.,CASSETALWDGYTF,TGTGCCAGCTCAGAGACAGCCCTTTGGGATGGCTACACCTTC
.,TRBV28,TRBJ2-3,TRBD2,CASSVPGGAPDTQYF,TGTGCCAGCAGTGTCCCCGGGGGGGCACCGGATACGCAGTATTTT
few,TRBV27,TRBJ2-7,.,CASSLQRGSEQYF,TGTGCCAGCAGCCTCCAGAGGGGGTCCGAGCAGTACTTC
few,TRBV6-2/TRBV6-3,TRBJ2-6,.,CATLRGPGANVLTF,TGTGCCACCCTCCGGGGGCCCGGGGCCAACGTCCTGACTTTC
.,TRBV20-1,TRBJ2-5,.,CSAHAQKETQYF,TGCAGTGCCCACGCCCAGAAGGAGACCCAGTACTTC
many,TRBV6-5,TRBJ2-2,.,CASSYDRINAGELFF,TGTGCCAGCAGTTACGACAGGATCAACGCCGGGGAGCTGTTTTTT
many,TRBV2,TRBJ2-2,.,CASSVLENTGELFF,TGTGCCAGCAGTGTTCTGGAGAACACCGGGGAGCTGTTTTTT